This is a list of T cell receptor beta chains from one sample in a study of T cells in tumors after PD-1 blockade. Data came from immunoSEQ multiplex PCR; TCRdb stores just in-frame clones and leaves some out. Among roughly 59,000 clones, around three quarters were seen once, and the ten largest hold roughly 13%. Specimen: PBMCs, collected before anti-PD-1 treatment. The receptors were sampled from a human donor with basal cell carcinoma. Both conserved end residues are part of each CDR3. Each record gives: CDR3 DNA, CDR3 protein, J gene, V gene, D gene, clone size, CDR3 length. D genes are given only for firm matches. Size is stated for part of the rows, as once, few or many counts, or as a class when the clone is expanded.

DNA: TGTGCCAGCAGTTTTATCGAGGAGACCCAGTACTTC
CDR3: CASSFIEETQYF
J: TRBJ2-5
V: TRBV25-1
D: -
size: -
length: 12

DNA: TGTGCCTGGGCCCGACAGCTTTATAATTCACCCCTCCACTTT
CDR3: CAWARQLYNSPLHF
J: TRBJ1-6
V: TRBV30
D: -
size: few
length: 14

DNA: TGTGCCAGCACCCGGGATGATCAGCCCCAGCATTTT
CDR3: CASTRDDQPQHF
J: TRBJ1-5
V: TRBV7-8
D: -
size: -
length: 12

DNA: TGTGCCAGCAGCTTGGGCGTTTATGAGGGCACTGAAGCTTTCTTT
CDR3: CASSLGVYEGTEAFF
J: TRBJ1-1
V: TRBV5-4
D: -
size: once
length: 15

DNA: TGTGCCAGCAGCCAAGTCGGCCAAGGACAGGGCCTGTATGGCTACACCTTC
CDR3: CASSQVGQGQGLYGYTF
J: TRBJ1-2
V: TRBV3-1/TRBV3-2
D: TRBD1
size: -
length: 17

DNA: TGTGCCAGCAGCTCCACAGGGTTCACTGAAGCTTTCTTT
CDR3: CASSSTGFTEAFF
J: TRBJ1-1
V: TRBV5-4
D: -
size: once
length: 13

DNA: TGTGCCAGCAGTTATAGGGGTAGCGGGGAAGAGCAGTACTTC
CDR3: CASSYRGSGEEQYF
J: TRBJ2-7
V: TRBV6-6
D: TRBD2
size: -
length: 14

DNA: TGTGCCAGTAGTATGATCGCTAACTATGGCTACACCTTC
CDR3: CASSMIANYGYTF
J: TRBJ1-2
V: TRBV19
D: -
size: -
length: 13

DNA: TGTGCCAGTAGTCGGACTAGCGGGGGGGAAGAGACCCAGTACTTC
CDR3: CASSRTSGGEETQYF
J: TRBJ2-5
V: TRBV19
D: TRBD2
size: -
length: 15

DNA: TGTGCCAGCAGATCAGGGGCTGGAAACACCATATATTTT
CDR3: CASRSGAGNTIYF
J: TRBJ1-3
V: TRBV7-9
D: -
size: -
length: 13

DNA: TGTGCCAGTGGGACAGGCAATCAGCCCCAGCATTTT
CDR3: CASGTGNQPQHF
J: TRBJ1-5
V: TRBV19
D: TRBD1
size: medium-sized
length: 12

DNA: TGCGCCAGCAGCTCGGGACTTTTGATGGACTACGAGCAGTACTTC
CDR3: CASSSGLLMDYEQYF
J: TRBJ2-7
V: TRBV5-1
D: -
size: -
length: 15

DNA: TGTGCCAGCAGCTTAACCCCGGAGACAGGGTTCTACGAGCAGTACTTC
CDR3: CASSLTPETGFYEQYF
J: TRBJ2-7
V: TRBV7-3
D: TRBD1
size: -
length: 16

DNA: TGTGCCAGCAGCCAAGGTCGGGAGGGCGGCTACACCTTC
CDR3: CASSQGREGGYTF
J: TRBJ1-2
V: TRBV3-1/TRBV3-2
D: -
size: -
length: 13

DNA: TGTGCCAGTAGCCTGGGACAACGCAGAAACTATGGCTACACCTTC
CDR3: CASSLGQRRNYGYTF
J: TRBJ1-2
V: TRBV19
D: -
size: -
length: 15

DNA: TGTGCCACCGGACAGGCCGCAAAAAATTCACCCCTCCACTTT
CDR3: CATGQAAKNSPLHF
J: TRBJ1-6
V: TRBV19
D: TRBD1
size: -
length: 14

DNA: TGTGCCAGCAGTGAAGCCGGTATTGCAACTAATGAAAAACTGTTTTTT
CDR3: CASSEAGIATNEKLFF
J: TRBJ1-4
V: TRBV6-1
D: -
size: many
length: 16

DNA: TGTGCCAGTAGAAGCGGGGGGCTTACCTACAATGAGCAGTTCTTC
CDR3: CASRSGGLTYNEQFF
J: TRBJ2-1
V: TRBV19
D: TRBD2
size: -
length: 15

DNA: TGTGCCAGCAGCTCCCAGGGGATTTCCACAGATACGCAGTATTTT
CDR3: CASSSQGISTDTQYF
J: TRBJ2-3
V: TRBV7-8
D: -
size: -
length: 15

DNA: TGTGCCAGCAGCTTCCGGGACAGGAACACTGAAGCCTTCTTT
CDR3: CASSFRDRNTEAFF
J: TRBJ1-1
V: TRBV12-1
D: -
size: -
length: 14

DNA: TGTGCCAGCAGCCAAGCCGGGACAGGGCCCAACGAGCAGTACTTC
CDR3: CASSQAGTGPNEQYF
J: TRBJ2-7
V: TRBV3-1/TRBV3-2
D: TRBD1
size: -
length: 15

DNA: TGTGCCTGGAGTAATCTAGTGGGAGGAAACACCATATATTTT
CDR3: CAWSNLVGGNTIYF
J: TRBJ1-3
V: TRBV30
D: -
size: -
length: 14

DNA: TGTGCCAGCAGTTTGTCTGGGGCCAACGTCCTGACTTTC
CDR3: CASSLSGANVLTF
J: TRBJ2-6
V: TRBV12-3/TRBV12-4
D: -
size: -
length: 13

DNA: TGTGCCAGCTCACATGGGGCCCATGGGGAGACCCAGTACTTC
CDR3: CASSHGAHGETQYF
J: TRBJ2-5
V: TRBV18
D: -
size: -
length: 14

DNA: TGTGCCAGCAGCTTAGCGACAAACACCGGGGAGCTGTTTTTT
CDR3: CASSLATNTGELFF
J: TRBJ2-2
V: TRBV7-9
D: -
size: -
length: 14

DNA: TGTGCCAGCAGACCGACGGTCTCTGGAAACACCATATATTTT
CDR3: CASRPTVSGNTIYF
J: TRBJ1-3
V: TRBV27
D: -
size: -
length: 14

DNA: TGTGCCAGCAGCCCCCGACAGGGGTCGGGCGAGCAGTACTTC
CDR3: CASSPRQGSGEQYF
J: TRBJ2-7
V: TRBV9
D: TRBD1
size: -
length: 14

DNA: TGTGCCAGCAGCCAAGATCGCGGGGCTGGAAACACCATATATTTT
CDR3: CASSQDRGAGNTIYF
J: TRBJ1-3
V: TRBV3-1/TRBV3-2
D: -
size: -
length: 15

DNA: TGCGCCAGCAGCGCCCTAGGCAGGGGCACTGAAGCTTTCTTT
CDR3: CASSALGRGTEAFF
J: TRBJ1-1
V: TRBV10-1
D: -
size: -
length: 14

DNA: TGTGCCAGCAGCTTAGGAGCGGGGGACTACAATGAGCAGTTCTTC
CDR3: CASSLGAGDYNEQFF
J: TRBJ2-1
V: TRBV7-8
D: TRBD2
size: -
length: 15

DNA: TGTGCCAGCAGCTTCGGTAATCTAGCCAATTCACCCCTCCACTTT
CDR3: CASSFGNLANSPLHF
J: TRBJ1-6
V: TRBV5-6
D: -
size: -
length: 15

DNA: TGTGCCAGCAGTGACAGGGGAAAGGGCACTGAAGCTTTCTTT
CDR3: CASSDRGKGTEAFF
J: TRBJ1-1
V: TRBV2
D: -
size: -
length: 14

DNA: TGCGCCAGCAGCTTGGTGGTCAGGGCGGGCAATGGCTACACCTTC
CDR3: CASSLVVRAGNGYTF
J: TRBJ1-2
V: TRBV5-1
D: -
size: -
length: 15

DNA: TGTGCCAGCAGCTTAGACAAATCACCCCTCCACTTT
CDR3: CASSLDKSPLHF
J: TRBJ1-6
V: TRBV7-8
D: -
size: -
length: 12

DNA: TGTGCCAGCAGCCGGACAGGGAGCTCTGGAAACACCATATATTTT
CDR3: CASSRTGSSGNTIYF
J: TRBJ1-3
V: TRBV3-1/TRBV3-2
D: TRBD1
size: -
length: 15

DNA: TGTGCCAGCAGCTTAGTGGCGTGGACCCCCGGGGATACGCAGTATTTT
CDR3: CASSLVAWTPGDTQYF
J: TRBJ2-3
V: TRBV7-6
D: -
size: -
length: 16

DNA: TGTGCCAGCAGCTTGACTAGCGGGGGGTCATACAATGAGCAGTTCTTC
CDR3: CASSLTSGGSYNEQFF
J: TRBJ2-1
V: TRBV9
D: TRBD2
size: -
length: 16

DNA: TGCGCCAGCAGCCCACACCGAGACAGGAACACTGAAGCTTTCTTT
CDR3: CASSPHRDRNTEAFF
J: TRBJ1-1
V: TRBV4-1
D: -
size: -
length: 15

DNA: TGTGCCTGGAGTGTAGGGACAGGGCGAATTAATGAAAAACTGTTTTTT
CDR3: CAWSVGTGRINEKLFF
J: TRBJ1-4
V: TRBV30
D: TRBD1
size: -
length: 16

DNA: TGTGCCAGCAGTTACTCGGCAGGGGGCCAAAACATTCAGTACTTC
CDR3: CASSYSAGGQNIQYF
J: TRBJ2-4
V: TRBV6-6
D: TRBD1
size: -
length: 15

DNA: TGTGCCAGCAGTGAAAGGGGGATTGGTAGCAATCAGCCCCAGCATTTT
CDR3: CASSERGIGSNQPQHF
J: TRBJ1-5
V: TRBV2
D: -
size: -
length: 16

DNA: TGTGCCTGGAGTTATCGGGCTGAGAGACTCTTT
CDR3: CAWSYRAERLF
J: TRBJ1-1
V: TRBV30
D: -
size: -
length: 11

DNA: TGTGCCAGCAGTCTGTATGACACGCAATCCTACGAGCAGTACTTC
CDR3: CASSLYDTQSYEQYF
J: TRBJ2-7
V: TRBV9
D: -
size: -
length: 15

DNA: TGTGCCAGCAGTTACTCCAGGGGCACTGAAGCTTTCTTT
CDR3: CASSYSRGTEAFF
J: TRBJ1-1
V: TRBV6-2/TRBV6-3
D: -
size: -
length: 13

DNA: TGCAGCGCCGGAGGGGGAACTGAAGCTTTCTTT
CDR3: CSAGGGTEAFF
J: TRBJ1-1
V: TRBV29-1
D: -
size: -
length: 11

DNA: TGTGCCAGCAGGGACAGGGGTGGTGCACCCCTCCACTTT
CDR3: CASRDRGGAPLHF
J: TRBJ1-6
V: TRBV3-1/TRBV3-2
D: TRBD1
size: -
length: 13

DNA: TGTGCCAGCAGCCAAGAGCTAGTTGGGACAGTCAACTATGGCTACACCTTC
CDR3: CASSQELVGTVNYGYTF
J: TRBJ1-2
V: TRBV4-2
D: TRBD1
size: -
length: 17

DNA: TGTGCCAGCAGCCGACAAGCGAACACCGGGGAGCTGTTTTTT
CDR3: CASSRQANTGELFF
J: TRBJ2-2
V: TRBV6-5
D: -
size: -
length: 14

DNA: TGTGCCAGCAGCGGGAAGATTGCCTATAATTCACCCCTCCACTTT
CDR3: CASSGKIAYNSPLHF
J: TRBJ1-6
V: TRBV5-8
D: -
size: -
length: 15

DNA: TGTGCCAGCAGCTCGTCGGGTGGGGCCGCGTACGAGCAGTACTTC
CDR3: CASSSSGGAAYEQYF
J: TRBJ2-7
V: TRBV2
D: -
size: many
length: 15

DNA: TGTGCCAGCAGTTGGGGGAAGAACACTGAAGCTTTCTTT
CDR3: CASSWGKNTEAFF
J: TRBJ1-1
V: TRBV6-2/TRBV6-3
D: -
size: -
length: 13

DNA: TGTGCCAGCAGTCCAAGAGGGACAGGGAACGGGGAGCAGTACTTC
CDR3: CASSPRGTGNGEQYF
J: TRBJ2-7
V: TRBV28
D: TRBD1
size: -
length: 15

DNA: TGCGCCAGCAGCTTGGGTAGCGGGGGTAACACCGGGGAGCTGTTTTTT
CDR3: CASSLGSGGNTGELFF
J: TRBJ2-2
V: TRBV5-1
D: TRBD2
size: -
length: 16

DNA: TGTGCCATCAGTATAAGCGGGGGGGAGTACAATGAGCAGTTCTTC
CDR3: CAISISGGEYNEQFF
J: TRBJ2-1
V: TRBV10-3
D: TRBD2
size: -
length: 15

DNA: TGTGCCAGCAGTCAGACAGCTAGTAACACTGAAGCTTTCTTT
CDR3: CASSQTASNTEAFF
J: TRBJ1-1
V: TRBV2
D: -
size: -
length: 14